The clone carrying this T cell receptor (beta chain) was found many times. This specimen comes from a study of Graves' ophthalmopathy and Graves' hyperthyroidism. Germline V gives CDR1 GTSNPN, CDR2 SVGIG (reference sequence). V trimming: 5 bases; J trimming: 1 base; junction bases outside the gene matches: 3. This CDR3 has 14 amino acids. From RNA, the CDR3 regions of TCR beta chains were amplified and sequenced. The first-round RT-PCR employed HTBI primers together with the Qiagen OneStep RT-PCR kit. A multiplex PCR was then performed as the second round. TCRdb itself ran the multiplex PCR reads through MiXCR, one entry per CDR3 protein. The sample holds about 410,000 distinct CDR3 sequences, around 17% seen once.

The sequenced material came from peripheral blood. The sequence came from a young woman with Graves' ophthalmopathy. The chain links TRBV30 to TRBJ2-2; 8 bases fit TRBD1. This chain's CDR3 is CAWHGTGNTGELFF. In nucleotides, the CDR3 is TGTGCCTGGCACGGGACAGGGAACACCGGGGAGCTGTTTTTT. The full variable domain, in which reference TRBV30 and TRBJ2-2 provide the parts outside the CDR3, is SQTIHQWPATLVQPVGSPLSLECTVEGTSNPNLYWYRQAAGRGLQLLFYSVGIGQISSEVPQNLSASRPQDRQFILSSKKLLLSDSGFYLCAWHGTGNTGELFFGEGSRLTVL.